This T cell receptor beta chain comes out of a study of T cell repertoires in cytomegalovirus infection. TCRdb re-analysed the reads in MiXCR, keeping a single row per CDR3 protein. The sample includes 200,000 to 300,000 distinct CDR3 sequences, roughly 10% of them seen just once. The V segment lost 5 bases and the J segment 2 bases; nucleotides outside the gene matches: 2. The CDR3 is 14 amino acids. Many counts were recorded for this clonotype. The receptor was derived from a human donor in good health (CMV status not recorded). Some clones in this sample may be carry-over from other donors' samples. The chain combines TRBV12-3 or TRBV12-4 with TRBJ2-7, with 11 bases aligning to TRBD1. The sample was PBMCs. CDR3 nucleotides: TGTGCCAGCAGTCGGACAGGGGGCCCCTACGAGCAGTACTTC. Encoded protein: CASSRTGGPYEQYF.